The sequence of this TCR beta chain was determined in a study of cytomegalovirus exposure and HLA in healthy donors. The PCR ran on 60 Vbeta and 13 Jbeta primers. Sequenced by immunoSEQ multiplex PCR; TCRdb stores in-frame clones only, minus some. Of approximately 120,000 clones listed, more than 80% were seen once; the top ten hold under 7.5%. This clone was recorded once. Its specificity is unknown. Study-level points and caveats: A later analysis found common viral pathogens apparently linked to several of the most significant clusters. Indistinguishable V segments such as TRBV6-2 and TRBV6-3 were excluded.

Trimming left V 0 bases short and J 4 bases short, with 15 bases between. CDR1 is MNHEY, CDR2 SVGAGI, per germline. The CDR3 totals 16 residues. The chain has TRBV6-5 and TRBJ1-2; TRBD1 might be the D (5 bases). The sequence was collected from a woman in her twenties or thirties in good health and CMV-seropositive. What was sequenced was PBMCs. CDR3 in amino acids: CASSYSAPGRGYGYTF. CDR3 nucleotides: TGTGCCAGCAGTTACTCGGCGCCGGGTAGGGGCTATGGCTACACCTTC.